The clone carrying this TCR beta chain was detected many times. Using its own MiXCR run on the 5' RACE reads, TCRdb lists one record per CDR3 protein. The sample comprises about 550,000 distinct CDR3 sequences, about a fifth of which are singletons, and roughly an eighth rests with the top ten. These data are taken from a study of T cells after yellow fever vaccination. Germline V gene lookup returns CDR1 SQVTM and CDR2 ANQGSEA. CDR3 length equals 13 residues. After removal of 6 bases from V and 8 bases from J, the junction contained 10 bases not matched to a gene. The sequenced sample was PBMCs, obtained 15 days after the yellow fever booster vaccination. This sequence joins TRBV29-1 and TRBJ2-1; TRBD2 matches 7 bases. This clonotype was obtained from a man under 40 who received the YFV17D yellow fever vaccine. This CDR3 reads CSVAGLPRDEQFF. In DNA, the CDR3 is TGCAGCGTGGCGGGACTACCACGGGATGAGCAGTTCTTC.